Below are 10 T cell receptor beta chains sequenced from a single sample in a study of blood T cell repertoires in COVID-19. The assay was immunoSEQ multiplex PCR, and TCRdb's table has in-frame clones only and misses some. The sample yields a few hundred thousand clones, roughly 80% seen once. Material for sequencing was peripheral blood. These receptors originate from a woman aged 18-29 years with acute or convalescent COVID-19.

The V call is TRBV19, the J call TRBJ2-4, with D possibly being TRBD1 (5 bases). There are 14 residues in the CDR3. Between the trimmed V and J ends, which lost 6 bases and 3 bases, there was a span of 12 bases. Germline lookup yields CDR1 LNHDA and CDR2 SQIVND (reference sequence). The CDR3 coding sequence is TGTGCCAGTAGGCAGGGTCTTGGCAAAAACATTCAGTACTTC. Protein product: CASRQGLGKNIQYF.

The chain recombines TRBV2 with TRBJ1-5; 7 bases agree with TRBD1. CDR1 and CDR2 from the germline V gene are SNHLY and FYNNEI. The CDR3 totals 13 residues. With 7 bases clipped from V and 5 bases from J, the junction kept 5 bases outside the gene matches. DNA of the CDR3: TGTGCCAGCAATAAGGGGGCATATCAGCCCCAGCATTTT. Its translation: CASNKGAYQPQHF.

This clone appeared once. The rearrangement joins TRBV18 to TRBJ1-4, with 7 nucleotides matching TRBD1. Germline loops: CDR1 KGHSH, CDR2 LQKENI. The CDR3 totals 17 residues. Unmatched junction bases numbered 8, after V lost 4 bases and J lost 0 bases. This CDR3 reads CASSQYQGTATNEKLFF. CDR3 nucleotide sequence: TGTGCCAGCTCACAGTACCAGGGGACAGCAACTAATGAAAAACTGTTTTTT.

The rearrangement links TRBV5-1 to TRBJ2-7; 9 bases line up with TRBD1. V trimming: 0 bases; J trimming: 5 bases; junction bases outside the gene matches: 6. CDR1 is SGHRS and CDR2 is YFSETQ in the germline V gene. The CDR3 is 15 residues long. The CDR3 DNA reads TGCGCCAGCAGCTTGGTTGGGACAGGGATCGACGAGCAGTACTTC. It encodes CASSLVGTGIDEQYF.

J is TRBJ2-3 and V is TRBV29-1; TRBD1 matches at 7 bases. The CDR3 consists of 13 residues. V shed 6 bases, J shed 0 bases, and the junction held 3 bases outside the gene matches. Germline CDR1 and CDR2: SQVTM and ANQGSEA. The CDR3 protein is CSVSGQSTDTQYF. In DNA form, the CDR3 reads TGCAGCGTATCGGGACAGAGCACAGATACGCAGTATTTT.

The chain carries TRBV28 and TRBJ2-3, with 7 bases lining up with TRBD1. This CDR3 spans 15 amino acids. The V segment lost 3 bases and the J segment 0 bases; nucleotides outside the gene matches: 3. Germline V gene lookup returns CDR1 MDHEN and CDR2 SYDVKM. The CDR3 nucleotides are TGTGCCAGCAGTTTGGACAGGAGAAGCACAGATACGCAGTATTTT. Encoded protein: CASSLDRRSTDTQYF.

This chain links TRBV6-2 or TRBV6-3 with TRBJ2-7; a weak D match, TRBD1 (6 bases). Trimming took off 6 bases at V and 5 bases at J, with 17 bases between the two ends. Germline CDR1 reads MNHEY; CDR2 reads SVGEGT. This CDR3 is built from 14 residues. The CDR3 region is CASSLSITGNEQYF. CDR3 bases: TGTGCCAGCAGCTTATCCATAACAGGGAACGAGCAGTACTTC.

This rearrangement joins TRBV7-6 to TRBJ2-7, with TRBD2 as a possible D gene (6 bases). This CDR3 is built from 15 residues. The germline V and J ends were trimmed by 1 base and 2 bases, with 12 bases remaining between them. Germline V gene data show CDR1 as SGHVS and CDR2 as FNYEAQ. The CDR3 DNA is TGTGCCAGCAGCTTAGGCGGCGGGAAGCCCTACGAGCAGTACTTC. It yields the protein CASSLGGGKPYEQYF.

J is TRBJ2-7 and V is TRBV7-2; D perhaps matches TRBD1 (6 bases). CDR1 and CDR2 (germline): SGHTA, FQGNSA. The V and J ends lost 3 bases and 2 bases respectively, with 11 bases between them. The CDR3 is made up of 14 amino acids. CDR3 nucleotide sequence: TGTGCCAGCAGCTTCGAACAGGGTCCCTACGAGCAGTACTTC. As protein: CASSFEQGPYEQYF.

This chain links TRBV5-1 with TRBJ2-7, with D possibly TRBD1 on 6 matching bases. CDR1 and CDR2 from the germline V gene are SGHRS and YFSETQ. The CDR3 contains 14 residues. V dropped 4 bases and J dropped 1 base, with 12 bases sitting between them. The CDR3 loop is CASSTRQASYEQYF. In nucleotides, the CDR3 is TGCGCCAGCAGCACCCGACAGGCTTCCTACGAGCAGTACTTC.